The 12 T cell receptor beta chains in this list originate from one sample, sequenced in a study of post-analysis software for immune sequencing data. Study outcomes and limitations: Compared with controls, patients had more of about five TRBV segments, including TRBV5-6, TRBV5-1 and TRBV20-1.

Antigens for these TCRs are unknown. Prepared libraries of TCR beta cDNA carried unique molecular identifiers. Each CDR3 protein is one row after TCRdb ran MiXCR on the PCR reads. The sample lists about 210,000 distinct CDR3 sequences; approximately 30% were seen once. Sequenced material: blood. These receptors originate from a girl under 18 with multiple sclerosis.

In regard to this clonotype: At one end the junction does not follow the germline gene, possibly because of a read error. The V and J genes are TRBV19 and TRBJ1-1; the D is unclear. The CDR3 has 14 residues. Germline CDR1 and CDR2: LNHDA and SQIVND (reference sequence). In nucleotides, the CDR3 is TGTGCCGGTAGTACCGCGGGGATGAACACTGAAGCTTTCTTT. Amino acid sequence: CAGSTAGMNTEAFF.

A few counts support this clonotype. This chain connects TRBV20-1 to TRBJ1-1; D is possibly TRBD1 (6 bases). V was clipped by 5 bases and J by 2 bases, with 12 bases between them. CDR3 length: 13 amino acids. Germline CDR1 reads DFQATT; CDR2 reads SNEGSKA (reference sequence). The CDR3 DNA reads as TGCAGTGCTGGCGACAGGATCAACACTGAAGCTTTCTTT. This sequence encodes CSAGDRINTEAFF.

For this clonotype: A much bigger clone sits one base away, suggesting this may be a read error. The rearrangement uses TRBV10-3 and TRBJ2-7; D might be TRBD1 (6 bases). The CDR3 covers 12 residues. Germline-derived CDR1 and CDR2 are ENHRY and SYGVKD. CDR3 in DNA: TGTACCATCAGTGAGGGGGCCTACGAGCAGTACTTC. This translates into CTISEGAYEQYF.

A note on this clonotype: One end of the junction does not line up with germline, which may come from a read error. V usage is TRBV5-6 and J usage is TRBJ1-1, with a weak D call TRBD1 (5 bases). Germline V lookup: CDR1 SGHDT, CDR2 YYEEEE. This CDR3 contains 16 residues. CDR3 in DNA: TGTGCCAGCAGCTTGGAAGGGGAGGGTAGGTACACTGAAGCTTGCTTT. Translation gives CASSLEGEGRYTEACF.

This clonotype was detected ten times or more. V gene TRBV20-1 combines with J gene TRBJ2-3; D is uncertain. The CDR3 totals 15 residues. V was pared by 2 bases and J by 1 base, with 13 bases between. Germline CDR1 reads DFQATT; CDR2 reads SNEGSKA (reference sequence). Here the CDR3 DNA reads TGCAGTGCTAGATACGAGGCCATCGGCACAGATACGCAGTATTTT. Its translation is CSARYEAIGTDTQYF.

The chain combines TRBV7-9 with TRBJ2-2, with 7 bases fitting TRBD1. The CDR3 runs to 13 residues. Looked up from germline, CDR1 is SEHNR and CDR2 is FQNEAQ (reference sequence). The CDR3: CAIRDSGTGELFF. The CDR3 DNA reads TGTGCTATACGGGACAGCGGCACCGGGGAGCTGTTTTTT.

On this clonotype itself: An end of the junction differs from the germline gene, which may be a read error. The gene calls are TRBV10-3 and TRBJ2-3; 8 nucleotides align to TRBD2. CDR1 is ENHRY, CDR2 SYGVKD, per germline. This CDR3 is 13 amino acids long. CDR3 loop: CAISKSTSATQYF. CDR3 DNA sequence: TGTGCCATCAGTAAGTCGACTAGCGCTACGCAGTATTTT.

This chain joins TRBV12-3 or TRBV12-4 and TRBJ1-1, with no clear D. CDR3 length: 11 amino acids. Trimming stripped 6 bases from V and 6 bases from J, with 8 bases between. The CDR3 nucleotides are TGTGCCAGCAGAGTAACTGCTGAAGCTTTCTTT. Its protein is CASRVTAEAFF.

Many counts were recorded for this clonotype. The rearrangement uses TRBV28 and TRBJ2-7, with TRBD1 matching 9 bases. V was pared by 1 base and J by 0 bases, with 10 bases of the junction left unmatched. CDR3 length: 18 residues. Germline-derived CDR1 and CDR2 are MDHEN and SYDVKM. CDR3 amino acids: CASSLFPQTGGSSYEQYF. CDR3 bases: TGTGCCAGCAGTTTATTCCCCCAGACAGGGGGAAGCTCCTACGAGCAGTACTTC.

This clonotype showed up many times. V and J are TRBV15 and TRBJ1-2; D is uncertain. The ends were cut back, 6 bases at V and 3 bases at J, with 20 bases in the middle. The CDR3 consists of 16 residues. Looked up from germline, CDR1 is LNHNV and CDR2 is YYDKDF (reference sequence). CDR3 amino acids: CATSPIYPGVDYGYTF. The CDR3 DNA follows: TGTGCCACCAGTCCTATCTATCCCGGAGTGGACTATGGCTACACCTTC.

This clonotype was found many times. The genes are TRBV29-1 and TRBJ1-1, with D maybe TRBD1 (5 bases). Germline CDR1 SQVTM, CDR2 ANQGSEA. The CDR3 has 12 amino acids. V was trimmed by 4 bases and J by 10 bases, leaving 16 bases between them. CDR3 nucleotides: TGCAGCGTTGGGGGGGGAACTGAGGGAGCTTTCTTT. Residues: CSVGGGTEGAFF.

This clonotype has ten or more counts. The chain has TRBV20-1 and TRBJ2-7, with D unclear. The CDR3 length is 14 residues. Germline V gene sequence: CDR1 DFQATT, CDR2 SNEGSKA (reference sequence). Trimming left V 6 bases short and J 5 bases short, with 20 bases between. In nucleotides, the CDR3 is TGCAGTGCCTCCTCGGCGCAGGCTGGTCACGAGCAGTACTTC. Translated, it gives CSASSAQAGHEQYF.